This TCR beta chain was sequenced in a study of blood T cell repertoires in COVID-19. Germline CDR1 is SGHVS and CDR2 is FQNEAQ. V was shortened by 4 bases and J by 3 bases, with 12 bases between the two germline ends. This CDR3 region has 14 residues. Here immunoSEQ multiplex PCR was the method, and the copy in TCRdb shows in-frame clones only, minus some. This sample has about 200,000 clones, with approximately 80% found just once. The clonotype originates from a human donor with acute or convalescent COVID-19. The donor label of this sample is uncertain. The V call is TRBV7-8, the J call TRBJ1-1; D is possibly TRBD1 (6 bases). Sequences were obtained from peripheral blood. This CDR3 reads CASSSGQTDTEAFF. As DNA, the CDR3 is TGTGCCAGCAGCTCCGGACAGACAGACACTGAAGCTTTCTTT.